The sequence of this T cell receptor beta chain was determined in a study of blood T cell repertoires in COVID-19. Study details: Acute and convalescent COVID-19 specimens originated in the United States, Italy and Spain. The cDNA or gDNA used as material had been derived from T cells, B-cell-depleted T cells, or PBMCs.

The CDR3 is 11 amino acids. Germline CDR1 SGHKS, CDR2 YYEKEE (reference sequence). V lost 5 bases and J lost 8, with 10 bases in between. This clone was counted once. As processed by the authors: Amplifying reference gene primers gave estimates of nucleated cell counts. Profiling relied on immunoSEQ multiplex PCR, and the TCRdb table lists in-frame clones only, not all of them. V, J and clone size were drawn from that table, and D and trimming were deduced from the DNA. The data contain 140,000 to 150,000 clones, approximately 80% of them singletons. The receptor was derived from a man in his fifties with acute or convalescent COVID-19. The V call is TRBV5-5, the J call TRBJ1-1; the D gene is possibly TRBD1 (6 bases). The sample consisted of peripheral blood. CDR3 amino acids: CASRLGQEAFF. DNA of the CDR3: TGTGCCAGCAGACTTGGACAGGAAGCTTTCTTT.